A selection of T cell receptor beta chains follows, all from one sample in a study of blood T cell repertoires in COVID-19. Here immunoSEQ multiplex PCR was the method, and the copy in TCRdb shows in-frame clones only, minus some. This table holds more than 250,000 clones, 86% found once. The material sequenced was peripheral blood. The receptors here all came from a man younger than 30 with active or convalescent COVID-19. The CDR3 runs from the conserved cysteine through the conserved F or W. D genes are given only for firm matches. Size is omitted from some rows. Given values are once, few, many or a class for expanded clones.

j_call v_call clone_size d_call cdr3_aa cdr3_nt
TRBJ2-7 TRBV7-9 . TRBD2 CAILLAGDSSYEQYF TGTGCCATCCTGCTAGCGGGGGATAGCTCCTACGAGCAGTACTTC
TRBJ2-3 TRBV19 . TRBD1 CASKPSAIRDSFTDTQYF TGTGCCAGTAAGCCATCCGCTATTAGGGACAGCTTCACAGATACGCAGTATTTT
TRBJ1-2 TRBV19 . . CASSSTGDKIGYGYTF TGTGCCAGTAGTTCCACGGGGGATAAGATTGGCTATGGCTACACCTTC
TRBJ2-2 TRBV25-1 . TRBD2 CASSEGLGNTGELFF TGTGCCAGCAGTGAGGGACTAGGGAACACCGGGGAGCTGTTTTTT
TRBJ2-1 TRBV2 . TRBD1 CASSEGARGIYNEQFF TGTGCCAGCAGTGAAGGCGCCAGGGGGATCTACAATGAGCAGTTCTTC
TRBJ2-7 TRBV3-1/TRBV3-2 few . CASSQEGTYEQYF TGTGCCAGCAGCCAGGAGGGAACCTACGAGCAGTACTTC
TRBJ2-6 TRBV6-5 once . CASSLQNSGANVLTF TGTGCCAGCAGCCTACAGAACTCTGGGGCCAACGTCCTGACTTTC
TRBJ1-2 TRBV19 . . CASSQSGPPYGYTF TGTGCCAGTAGTCAATCAGGGCCCCCCTATGGCTACACCTTC
TRBJ1-5 TRBV19 . . CASNTQVGGQPQHF TGTGCCAGTAACACTCAGGTGGGGGGGCAGCCCCAGCATTTT
TRBJ1-1 TRBV11-2 . . CASSPAFEVRAFF TGTGCCAGCAGCCCTGCTTTTGAGGTGAGGGCTTTCTTT
TRBJ1-5 TRBV24-1 . TRBD1 CATSDSRQGANQPQHF TGTGCCACCAGTGATAGTCGACAGGGTGCAAATCAGCCCCAGCATTTT
TRBJ2-1 TRBV11-2 . TRBD1 CASSLQGIHNEQFF TGTGCCAGCAGCCTACAGGGGATCCACAATGAGCAGTTCTTC
TRBJ1-4 TRBV10-3 . . CAISRGSNEKLFF TGTGCCATCAGTCGGGGATCTAATGAAAAACTGTTTTTT
TRBJ2-7 TRBV16 . . CASSSSGDPYEQYF TGTGCCAGCAGTTCCTCAGGGGACCCCTACGAGCAGTACTTC
TRBJ2-3 TRBV18 . TRBD2 CASSFGTSGSQDTQYF TGTGCCAGCTCATTCGGGACTAGCGGGAGTCAAGATACGCAGTATTTT
TRBJ2-7 TRBV10-3 . . CAISEGGPEQYF TGTGCCATCAGTGAAGGGGGTCCCGAGCAGTACTTC
TRBJ2-2 TRBV3-1/TRBV3-2 . TRBD1 CASSPLEGASGELFF TGTGCCAGCAGCCCGTTAGAGGGGGCCAGCGGGGAGCTGTTTTTT
TRBJ2-1 TRBV28 . . CASSLGREPYNEQFF TGTGCCAGCAGTTTAGGGCGAGAACCCTACAATGAGCAGTTCTTC
TRBJ2-2 TRBV7-9 once . CASSSSGSGELFF TGTGCCAGCAGCTCCTCAGGGTCCGGGGAGCTGTTTTTT
TRBJ1-1 TRBV7-5 . . CVRSLAGGGNTEAFF TGTGTCAGAAGCTTAGCCGGGGGTGGGAACACTGAAGCTTTCTTT
TRBJ1-5 TRBV7-2 . . CASSLAGLLQPQHF TGTGCCAGCAGCTTAGCTGGGCTTCTCCAGCCCCAGCATTTT
TRBJ2-5 TRBV3-1/TRBV3-2 . . CASSQEQTQYF TGTGCCAGCAGCCAGGAGCAGACCCAGTACTTC
TRBJ1-6 TRBV28 once . CASSPTGFNSPLHF TGTGCCAGCAGCCCAACAGGGTTTAATTCACCCCTCCACTTT
TRBJ1-5 TRBV6-5 . TRBD1 CASYRTGFNQPQHF TGTGCCAGCTATCGGACAGGTTTCAATCAGCCCCAGCATTTT
TRBJ1-3 TRBV5-1 . TRBD1 CASSLQTGNYGNTIYF TGCGCCAGCAGCTTACAGACAGGGAATTACGGAAACACCATATATTTT
TRBJ2-5 TRBV3-1/TRBV3-2 once . CASSQGGRDHQETQYF TGTGCCAGCAGCCAGGGAGGACGGGACCACCAAGAGACCCAGTACTTC
TRBJ2-1 TRBV5-8 . . CASSLGLEEQFF TGTGCCAGCAGCTTGGGTTTAGAAGAGCAGTTCTTC
TRBJ1-1 TRBV6-1 . . CASSEWQNTEAFF TGTGCCAGCAGTGAATGGCAGAACACTGAAGCTTTCTTT
TRBJ2-1 TRBV11-3 . TRBD1 CASTPADRGLNEQFF TGTGCCAGCACCCCCGCGGACAGGGGGCTAAATGAGCAGTTCTTC
TRBJ1-3 TRBV2 . TRBD1 CASSEPFGTGAFSGNTIYF TGTGCCAGCAGTGAACCCTTCGGGACAGGGGCCTTCTCTGGAAACACCATATATTTT
TRBJ2-7 TRBV12-3/TRBV12-4 few TRBD1 CASTGGYEQYF TGTGCCAGTACAGGGGGCTACGAGCAGTACTTC
TRBJ1-1 TRBV28 . . CASIPGVNTEAFF TGTGCCAGCATACCCGGGGTGAACACTGAAGCTTTCTTT
TRBJ2-1 TRBV11-3 . TRBD2 CASSGGLADNEQFF TGTGCCAGCAGCGGGGGACTAGCGGACAATGAGCAGTTCTTC
TRBJ2-7 TRBV7-2 . TRBD2 CASSQTGREQYF TGTGCCAGCAGCCAAACCGGGAGGGAGCAGTACTTC
TRBJ1-2 TRBV6-6 . TRBD1 CASRGDSYGYTF TGTGCCAGCAGGGGGGACAGTTATGGCTACACCTTC
TRBJ1-1 TRBV28 once . CASSLRGLDTEAFF TGTGCCAGCAGTTTACGAGGGTTGGACACTGAAGCTTTCTTT
TRBJ2-7 TRBV24-1 . TRBD2 CATSDLPSGSSEQYF TGTGCCACCAGTGATTTGCCTAGCGGGAGCAGCGAGCAGTACTTC
TRBJ2-5 TRBV9 . TRBD1 CASSARQGHQETQYF TGTGCCAGCAGCGCCCGACAGGGGCACCAAGAGACCCAGTACTTC
TRBJ1-1 TRBV15 . . CATSKSRVEAFF TGTGCCACCAGCAAGAGTCGCGTGGAAGCTTTCTTT
TRBJ1-2 TRBV5-1 . TRBD1 CASSLAGTELEGYTF TGCGCCAGCAGCTTGGCCGGGACAGAACTGGAAGGCTACACCTTC
TRBJ2-3 TRBV24-1 . TRBD2 CATSEYSLAGRTDTQYF TGTGCCACCAGTGAGTATTCCCTAGCGGGGCGCACAGATACGCAGTATTTT
TRBJ2-5 TRBV5-1 few . CASREPQETQYF TGCGCCAGCAGGGAGCCGCAAGAGACCCAGTACTTC
TRBJ1-4 TRBV5-1 . TRBD1 CASSLTGEREKLFF TGCGCCAGCAGCTTGACAGGGGAAAGGGAAAAACTGTTTTTT
TRBJ2-1 TRBV29-1 once . CSVGDKYEQFF TGCAGCGTTGGGGACAAGTATGAGCAGTTCTTC
TRBJ2-1 TRBV7-2 . TRBD2 CASGSSGGYNEQFF TGTGCCAGCGGATCTAGCGGGGGTTACAATGAGCAGTTCTTC
TRBJ2-1 TRBV6-6 . TRBD2 CASSRSLAGGLEQFF TGTGCCAGCTCTAGGTCCCTAGCGGGAGGGCTTGAGCAGTTCTTC
TRBJ2-3 TRBV7-9 . TRBD1 CASSWGQDTDTQYF TGTGCCAGCAGCTGGGGACAGGACACAGATACGCAGTATTTT
TRBJ1-2 TRBV29-1 . TRBD1 CSAGTGDYGYTF TGCAGCGCCGGGACAGGGGACTATGGCTACACCTTC
TRBJ2-3 TRBV18 once . CASSPRRDSTDTQYF TGTGCCAGCTCACCAAGGCGGGACAGCACAGATACGCAGTATTTT
TRBJ2-2 TRBV12-3/TRBV12-4 . TRBD2 CASSFGLAGELFF TGTGCCAGCAGTTTCGGACTAGCGGGAGAGCTGTTTTTT
TRBJ2-3 TRBV5-4 . TRBD1 CASRSRDRGTDTQYF TGTGCCAGCAGGAGCCGGGACAGGGGTACAGATACGCAGTATTTT
TRBJ2-1 TRBV3-1/TRBV3-2 . . CASSQDKEGGEQFF TGTGCCAGCAGCCAAGATAAAGAAGGGGGTGAGCAGTTCTTC
TRBJ1-6 TRBV12-3/TRBV12-4 . . CASSFSGDSPLHF TGTGCCAGCAGTTTCAGCGGTGATTCACCCCTCCACTTT